This T cell receptor beta chain was captured by sequencing in a study of response to subunit inactivated influenza vaccine. V was clipped by 8 bases and J by 4 bases; unmatched bases: 5. Germline CDR1 reads SNHLY; CDR2 reads FYNNEI. This CDR3 has 13 amino acids. TCRdb fed the RT-PCR reads into MiXCR, producing one record per CDR3 protein. The table lists about 700,000 distinct CDR3 sequences, about 15% of them singletons. Many counts were recorded for this clonotype. This TCR was recovered from a man aged 50 to 59 who received an inactivated influenza vaccine. The chain combines TRBV2 with TRBJ1-5; TRBD1 matches 7 bases. This sample comprised PBMCs from blood, obtained 14 to 15 days before vaccination. CDR3 bases: TGTGCCAGCTCGGGACAGTATAATCAGCCCCAGCATTTT. Translated: CASSGQYNQPQHF.